Shown below are 29 T cell receptor beta chains from a single sample sequenced in a study of T cell clonotyping in hematopoietic cell transplantation (dated by TCRdb to about 2021). Library construction relied on the immunoSEQ multiplex PCR assay. Entries here come from immuneACCESS through TCRdb and include only in-frame sequences with V and J called. Some clones fail to appear in such tables; in the studies checked, an unresolved V gene covers under half of the shortfall, and the cause of the remainder is unknown. This sample lists 40,000 to 55,000 clones; 90% to 95% were detected once. The ten largest clones add up to around 0.85% of the sample. The sample taken for sequencing was peripheral blood mononuclear cells. These receptors were obtained from a woman aged 45-60 years in good health. Some clones in this sample may be carry-over from other donors' samples.

The V gene is TRBV5-5, the J gene TRBJ1-1; D not resolved. The germline V and J ends were trimmed by 0 bases and 4 bases, with 10 bases remaining between them. This CDR3 region has 14 residues. In germline, CDR1 is SGHKS, CDR2 YYEKEE (reference sequence). DNA for the CDR3: TGTGCCAGCAGCTTGGGTGCAGGAAGCACTGAAGCTTTCTTT. As protein: CASSLGAGSTEAFF.

The CDR3 is CASSINRGVTEAFF. The CDR3 DNA follows: TGTGCCAGTAGTATTAACAGGGGAGTCACTGAAGCTTTCTTT. This chain uses TRBV19 with TRBJ1-1; 7 bases line up with TRBD1. This CDR3 is built from 14 residues. Germline V lookup: CDR1 LNHDA, CDR2 SQIVND (reference sequence). The V segment lost 3 bases and the J segment 4 bases; nucleotides outside the gene matches: 5.

The chain joins TRBV18 to TRBJ1-2, with no clear D. CDR3 length: 14 amino acids. Germline CDR1 is KGHSH and CDR2 is LQKENI. Trimming shortened V by 6 bases and J by 4 bases, and 15 bases separated the two germline ends. The CDR3 region is CASSPQTLVYGYTF. The CDR3 bases are TGTGCCAGCTCTCCGCAGACACTGGTCTATGGCTACACCTTC. The full variable domain, rest sourced from reference TRBV18 and TRBJ1-2, is NAGVMQNPRHLVRRRGQEARLRCSPMKGHSHVYWYRQLPEEGLKFMVYLQKENIIDESGMPKERFSAEFPKEGPSILRIQQVVRGDSAAYFCASSPQTLVYGYTFGSGTRLTVV.

The chain is built from TRBV7-2 and TRBJ2-1, with no clear D. Germline assignment: CDR1 SGHTA and CDR2 FQGNSA. V lost 0 bases, J lost 6 bases, and 9 bases lay in between. This CDR3 region has 14 residues. CDR3 coding DNA: TGTGCCAGCAGCTTAGCAGGGCGCCTCAATGAGCAGTTCTTC. Translating it yields CASSLAGRLNEQFF.

The J gene is TRBJ1-4, the V gene TRBV5-1; unclear D gene. The CDR3 runs to 14 residues. The germline gives CDR1 SGHRS, CDR2 YFSETQ. Trimming removed 3 bases at V and 1 base at J, with 7 bases between. The CDR3 DNA reads as TGCGCCAGCAGCTACGATATAACTAATGAAAAACTGTTTTTT. As protein: CASSYDITNEKLFF. The full variable domain, with the rest looked up from reference TRBV5-1 and TRBJ1-4, is KAGVTQTPRYLIKTRGQQVTLSCSPISGHRSVSWYQQTPGQGLQFLFEYFSETQRNKGNFPGRFSGRQFSNSRSEMNVSTLELGDSALYLCASSYDITNEKLFFGSGTQLSVL.

This clone was picked up one time. The same CDR3 also results from other DNA sequences found in this sample. The chain links TRBV20-1 to TRBJ1-1; D is unclear. Trimming stripped 3 bases from V and 6 bases from J, with 8 bases between. CDR3 length: 11 amino acids. CDR1 is DFQATT, CDR2 SNEGSKA, per germline (reference sequence). CDR3 nucleotide sequence: TGCAGTGCTAGTCGTGTCGCTGAAGCTTTCTTT. Its protein product is CSASRVAEAFF.

V and J are TRBV11-1 and TRBJ1-1; D call uncertain. CDR3 length: 14 residues. Germline V CDR1 and CDR2: SGHAT, FQDESV (reference sequence). Deletions cut 1 base from V and 2 bases from J, with 8 bases between. The CDR3 reads CASSLDVGNTEAFF. As DNA, the CDR3 is TGTGCCAGCAGCTTAGATGTCGGTAACACTGAAGCTTTCTTT.

J is TRBJ2-1 and V is TRBV7-3; 12 bases map to TRBD2. Germline assignment: CDR1 SGHTA and CDR2 FQGTGA. The V segment lost 5 bases and the J segment 1 base; nucleotides outside the gene matches: 6. This CDR3 has 17 amino acids. The CDR3 region is CASSPSGGAMSYNEQFF. In nucleotides, the CDR3 is TGTGCCAGCAGCCCTAGCGGGGGGGCCATGTCCTACAATGAGCAGTTCTTC.

This clone showed up just once. The chain links TRBV19 to TRBJ2-3; D unresolved. The CDR3 has 15 residues. V was trimmed by 3 bases and J by 4 bases, leaving 14 bases between them. The germline CDR1 and CDR2 sequences are LNHDA and SQIVND (reference sequence). CDR3 protein: CASSILSGGADTQYF. CDR3 coding DNA: TGTGCCAGTAGTATTCTATCGGGTGGGGCAGATACGCAGTATTTT.

The J gene is TRBJ2-7, the V gene TRBV30, with 9 bases that match TRBD1. Per the germline V gene, CDR1 is GTSNPN and CDR2 is SVGIG (reference sequence). The junction had 8 bases not matched to a gene; V was cut back by 1 base and J by 4 bases. CDR3 length: 15 residues. The CDR3 loop reads CAWSDDRDRDYEQYF. DNA of the CDR3: TGTGCCTGGAGTGATGACCGGGACAGGGATTACGAGCAGTACTTC.

The CDR3 DNA is TGTGCCAGCAGCAACAGGGTGGTCACTGAAGCTTTCTTT. Protein product: CASSNRVVTEAFF. The chain uses TRBV7-8 and TRBJ1-1; possibly TRBD1 for D (6 bases). V was trimmed by 5 bases and J by 4 bases, leaving 11 bases between them. In germline, CDR1 is SGHVS, CDR2 FQNEAQ. The CDR3 is 13 amino acids.

This sequence joins TRBV27 and TRBJ2-3; D possibly matches TRBD1 or TRBD2 (6 bases each). V lost 6 bases and J lost 10, with 26 bases in between. CDR3 length equals 16 residues. The germline gives CDR1 MNHEY, CDR2 SMNVEV (reference sequence). CDR3 residues: CASSRNRDLGTGAQYF. The CDR3 bases are TGTGCCAGCAGCCGTAACAGGGATTTGGGGACTGGGGCGCAGTATTTT.

This rearrangement joins TRBV5-1 to TRBJ2-3, with 9 positions matching TRBD2. CDR1 and CDR2 from the germline V gene are SGHRS and YFSETQ. With V trimmed by 5 bases and J by 4 bases, 11 bases remained unmatched. The CDR3 covers 16 residues. The CDR3 sequence is CASRVGGGAFADTQYF. The CDR3 DNA is TGCGCCAGCAGGGTTGGCGGGGGGGCCTTCGCAGATACGCAGTATTTT.

The chain is built from TRBV5-1 and TRBJ2-5; D might be TRBD1 (6 bases). CDR3 length equals 15 residues. Looked up from germline, CDR1 is SGHRS and CDR2 is YFSETQ. V was shortened by 3 bases and J by 3 bases, with 15 bases between the two germline ends. The CDR3 is CASSSTTGTEETQYF. The DNA for the CDR3 is TGCGCCAGCAGCTCCACTACAGGGACGGAAGAGACCCAGTACTTC.

This sequence joins TRBV6-1 and TRBJ2-2; no clear D gene. Germline V CDR1 and CDR2: MNHNS, SASEGT. This CDR3 region has 16 residues. Trimming pared 4 bases from V and 1 base from J, leaving 13 bases between. CDR3 in amino acids: CASSAPWTMNTGELFF. As DNA, the CDR3 is TGTGCCAGCAGTGCCCCTTGGACGATGAACACCGGGGAGCTGTTTTTT.

V and J are TRBV6-5 and TRBJ1-5; no definite D call. Trimming left V 6 bases short and J 4 bases short, with 10 bases between. The germline CDR1 and CDR2 sequences are MNHEY and SVGAGI. The CDR3 is 13 residues long. CDR3 coding DNA: TGTGCCAGCAGCCGGTGGGGTAATCAGCCCCAGCATTTT. Amino acids: CASSRWGNQPQHF.

The chain joins TRBV5-5 to TRBJ1-2; D unclear. V was pared by 3 bases and J by 6 bases, with 15 bases between. The CDR3 runs to 14 residues. In germline, CDR1 is SGHKS, CDR2 YYEKEE (reference sequence). The CDR3 sequence is CASSSRTEPDGYTF. In DNA, the CDR3 is TGTGCCAGCAGCTCGCGGACGGAGCCCGATGGCTACACCTTC. Full variable domain (outside the CDR3, taken from reference TRBV5-5 and TRBJ1-2): DAGVTQSPTHLIKTRGQQVTLRCSPISGHKSVSWYQQVLGQGPQFIFQYYEKEERGRGNFPDRFSARQFPNYSSELNVNALLLGDSALYLCASSSRTEPDGYTFGSGTRLTVV.

The gene calls are TRBV27 and TRBJ2-3, with a weak D call TRBD2 (5 bases). V was trimmed by 5 bases and J by 2 bases, leaving 14 bases between them. The CDR3 consists of 15 residues. Germline-derived CDR1 and CDR2 are MNHEY and SMNVEV (reference sequence). CDR3 region: CASSPGDRATDTQYF. As DNA, the CDR3 is TGTGCCAGCAGTCCCGGGGATCGAGCCACAGATACGCAGTATTTT.

V usage is TRBV5-1 and J usage is TRBJ2-7; D might be TRBD1 or TRBD2, each matching 5 bases. From germline, CDR1 is SGHRS and CDR2 YFSETQ. Trimming removed 1 base at V and 3 bases at J, with 11 bases between. The CDR3 totals 14 residues. CDR3 sequence (DNA): TGCGCCAGCAGCTTGCGAGGGGCCCTCTACGAGCAGTACTTC. Protein sequence: CASSLRGALYEQYF.

The chain uses TRBV28 and TRBJ1-6; D unresolved. V shed 3 bases and J shed 0 bases, with 18 bases lying between them. Germline V gene sequence: CDR1 MDHEN, CDR2 SYDVKM. CDR3 size: 19 residues. The CDR3 loop is CASSFSGPQLGSYNSPLHF. The CDR3 DNA follows: TGTGCCAGCAGTTTCTCCGGACCCCAACTCGGCTCCTATAATTCACCCCTCCACTTT.

The V gene is TRBV5-6, the J gene TRBJ2-3; unclear D gene. V was cut by 4 bases and J by 3 bases, with 12 bases left in between. The CDR3 consists of 14 residues. Per germline, CDR1 SGHDT and CDR2 YYEEEE. Here the CDR3 reads CASSRMDRTDTQYF. The CDR3 region has the DNA TGTGCCAGCAGCCGCATGGACCGAACAGATACGCAGTATTTT.

This sequence joins TRBV7-9 and TRBJ1-6; the match to TRBD1 covers 10 bases. Germline V gives CDR1 SEHNR, CDR2 FQNEAQ (reference sequence). J lost 0 bases, V lost 5 bases, and 7 bases had no gene match. The CDR3 spans 18 residues. The CDR3: CASSRQGAWSSYNSPLHF. CDR3 sequence (DNA): TGTGCCAGCAGCCGACAGGGGGCTTGGAGCTCCTATAATTCACCCCTCCACTTT.

This clone was detected only once. The rearrangement joins TRBV19 to TRBJ1-6; 10 bases agree with TRBD1. CDR3 size: 16 residues. Per germline, CDR1 LNHDA and CDR2 SQIVND (reference sequence). V shed 5 bases, J shed 5 bases, and the junction held 6 bases outside the gene matches. The CDR3 region is CASSPGTGANNSPLHF. CDR3 nucleotides: TGTGCCAGTAGTCCCGGGACAGGGGCAAATAATTCACCCCTCCACTTT.

This clone was seen once. CDR3 protein: CAISQPGVSLKGANEKLFF. The CDR3 DNA reads as TGTGCCATCTCCCAGCCAGGGGTGTCACTGAAGGGTGCTAATGAAAAACTGTTTTTT. This chain connects TRBV27 to TRBJ1-4; possible D gene TRBD1, 6 bases. V dropped 10 bases and J dropped 3 bases, with 30 bases sitting between them. This CDR3 comprises 19 residues. Germline V CDR1 and CDR2: MNHEY, SMNVEV (reference sequence).

The gene calls are TRBV7-2 and TRBJ2-7; TRBD2 matches 7 bases. CDR1 and CDR2 from the germline V gene are SGHTA and FQGNSA. V shed 4 bases and J 3 bases; nucleotides not matched to a gene: 6. The CDR3 runs 14 residues. CDR3 residues: CASSSRTRSYEQYF. CDR3 coding DNA: TGTGCCAGCAGCTCGCGGACTAGGAGCTACGAGCAGTACTTC.

The rearrangement uses TRBV7-9 and TRBJ1-5; D ambiguous. The CDR3 is 13 amino acids. V gave up 5 bases and J gave up 4 bases, with 9 bases separating them. Germline V CDR1 and CDR2: SEHNR, FQNEAQ (reference sequence). The CDR3 loop is CASSPSENQPQHF. For the CDR3, the DNA is TGTGCCAGCAGCCCCTCGGAGAATCAGCCCCAGCATTTT.

The chain carries TRBV4-3 and TRBJ1-2; TRBD1 is a possible D gene (6 bases). The CDR3 covers 14 residues. V was trimmed by 0 bases and J by 5 bases, leaving 10 bases between them. Germline V gene lookup returns CDR1 LGHNA and CDR2 YSLEER. CDR3 loop: CASSQETGLYGYTF. The CDR3 DNA reads TGCGCCAGCAGCCAAGAGACAGGATTATATGGCTACACCTTC.

This clone was seen just once. The chain has TRBV27 and TRBJ2-7; TRBD1 agrees at 10 bases. Trimming cost V 7 bases and J 5 bases; bases outside gene matches: 8. In germline, CDR1 is MNHEY, CDR2 SMNVEV (reference sequence). This CDR3 comprises 14 residues. The CDR3 coding sequence is TGTGCCAGCATGGCCGGGACAGGGGCCCACGAGCAGTACTTC. Its translation: CASMAGTGAHEQYF.

The chain has TRBV4-1 and TRBJ1-1; 8 bases are shared with TRBD1. V shed 0 bases and J 5 bases; nucleotides not matched to a gene: 8. Germline loops: CDR1 MGHRA, CDR2 YSYEKL. This CDR3 is built from 16 residues. The CDR3 bases are TGCGCCAGCAGCCAAGATCGGCGGACAGGGCGGACTGAAGCTTTCTTT. It is translated as CASSQDRRTGRTEAFF.